This TCR beta chain was identified in a study of Graves' ophthalmopathy and Graves' hyperthyroidism (dated 2018 in TCRdb). Background on the whole study: Peripheral blood samples were taken at the time of initial diagnosis, before any treatment was given. TCR beta repertoire signatures were used to distinguish Graves' ophthalmopathy from Graves' hyperthyroidism and to predict progression to ophthalmopathy. In total, under 150 blood samples were TCR-sequenced: around 42 ophthalmopathy, 80 or so hyperthyroidism and some 17 hyperthyroidism-to-ophthalmopathy patients. A discovery set of about a hundred patients (approximately 42 ophthalmopathy, about 58 stable hyperthyroidism) was enrolled to explore V-J signatures distinguishing ophthalmopathy from hyperthyroidism. The independent validation cohort included roughly 19 hyperthyroidism patients plus 17 patients who later progressed from hyperthyroidism to ophthalmopathy. In about six hyperthyroidism patients, the T-cell repertoire of thyroid tissue was compared with the T-cell repertoire of blood. Following sampling, methimazole starting at 30 mg daily was administered to hyperthyroidism patients, and high-dose intravenous methylprednisolone was administered to ophthalmopathy patients. The 75 to 100 discovery patients were randomly divided into training and test sets at a 7:3 ratio. Here is what the overall study found, with its caveats: In validation, the model predicted ophthalmopathy progression with 70.59% sensitivity and 72.22% specificity; more than ten predicted patients were CT-confirmed with GO in a median of around 6.5 months. No statistical method was used to set the sample size in advance, and the investigators knew which group each participant was assigned to. The 13-signature model separated ophthalmopathy from stable hyperthyroidism with about 86% sensitivity and approximately 83% specificity in cross-validation, and 80%/75% in the test set. Among expanded thyroid clonotypes with frequency above 0.001, most also showed up in blood, which suggests that blood repertoires may reflect the thyroid immune response.

Taken from cysteine to phenylalanine, the CDR3 has 12 residues. The CDR3 DNA has 36 bases and is translated from base 1. The V and J ends are trimmed by 4 bases and 2 bases, leaving 8 bases between them. The germline V gene (reference sequence) specifies GTSNPN as CDR1 and SVGIG as CDR2. Hyperthyroidism was defined as stable when no progression to ophthalmopathy occurred within 18 months of follow-up. Hyperthyroidism patients were newly diagnosed, were aged 18 to 65 years, and had a disease duration under 2 months. Patients with other autoimmune diseases, uncontrolled infections, pregnancy or lactation were excluded from the study. Clinical symptoms, serum thyroxine, TRAb, thyroid ultrasound and orbital computed tomography were used for diagnosis. PBMCs were isolated from approximately 10 ml of fresh peripheral blood by Ficoll-Paque density gradient centrifugation. Trizol reagent was used to extract the total RNA, and its quality was then checked on an Agilent 2100 Bioanalyzer.

TCR beta CDR3 regions were amplified from RNA transcripts for repertoire sequencing. A first-round RT-PCR used HTBI primers with the Qiagen OneStep RT-PCR kit, followed by a second-round multiplex PCR, size selection and purification. Sequencing of the libraries was carried out on an Illumina HiSeq2000 in paired-end mode with 100 bp reads. In the source study's methods: SOAPnuke was used to process the reads, removing any read that contained adapters or uncalled bases, had a mean Phred below 15, or lacked an exact match to the constant primer or identifier. COPE v1.2.5 was used to merge the high-quality paired reads. Each unique nucleotide sequence was defined as a clonotype, and clonotypes were aligned to IMGT TRB V, D and J references with MiTCR v1.1. Only V-J combinations with frequency above 0.0001 were analysed, covering around 99% of repertoires. A TCR clonal expansion and chaos score per V-J combination was defined as the ratio of F50 clonal expansion to chaos observed in the TCRdist matrix. Welch's t-statistics and random forest were used to narrow the features down to roughly twelve V-J combinations, which were then fed into a naive Bayes classifier. The similarity between thyroid and blood repertoires was quantified using the Morisita-Horn index. Clones were called with MiXCR by TCRdb after fastp trimmed the public reads at Q25, and only in-frame beta chains were retained. Identical CDR3 proteins give one entry, which carries the most common genes and DNA. Here the V and J calls rest on TCRdb's processing, not on the authors' analysis. Here the sample has 500,000 to 700,000 distinct CDR3 sequences; about 20% occur a single time. The top ten clonotypes cover approximately 7.7% of the sample.

This clonotype was detected many times. Its antigen remains unidentified. The input lacks base qualities; no much larger clone sits a single base away. The sequencing input was peripheral blood. The rearranged segments are TRBV30 and TRBJ1-2, with an unclear D gene assignment. The receptor comes from a woman between 18 and 29 years old with stable Graves' hyperthyroidism. Some clones in this sample may be carry-over from other donors' samples. Donor details come from another sample of the same person, matched by shared clones. The DNA sequence is given as TGTGCCTGGAATCCTGGGAACTATGGCTACACCTTC. Translated, it gives CAWNPGNYGYTF.